Each of the 10 T cell receptor beta chains below was sequenced from the same sample in a study of shared clonotypes between healthy human individuals. Measured with immunoSEQ multiplex PCR; TCRdb has only the in-frame clones, and not every one. Of almost 700,000 clones listed, around 90% were seen once; the top ten hold approximately 25%. Naivety among CD8 cells was defined by CD45RO negativity and positive CCR7 selection, thereby excluding terminally differentiated effector memory CD45RA+ cells. Sequencing input: naive CD8+ T cells sorted from blood. These receptor sequences come from a man younger than 40 in good health.

The V call is TRBV7-9, the J call TRBJ2-3; TRBD1 might be the D (5 bases). Between the trimmed V and J ends, which lost 1 base and 6 bases, there was a span of 11 bases. Germline assignment: CDR1 SEHNR and CDR2 FQNEAQ (reference sequence). The CDR3 length is 14 residues. The DNA for the CDR3 is TGTGCCAGCAGCTTAGGGTTAGGGGTTGATACGCAGTATTTT. Amino acid sequence: CASSLGLGVDTQYF.

This rearrangement joins TRBV7-9 to TRBJ2-7; TRBD2 agrees at 10 bases. Germline V gene lookup returns CDR1 SEHNR and CDR2 FQNEAQ (reference sequence). CDR3 length: 14 residues. The V gene end was trimmed by 5 bases and the J gene end by 3 bases; junction bases not matched to a gene: 4. The chain's CDR3 is CASSPSSGSYEQYF. As DNA, the CDR3 is TGTGCCAGCAGCCCATCTAGCGGGAGCTACGAGCAGTACTTC.

The V call is TRBV5-5, the J call TRBJ2-7; 10 bases line up with TRBD2. Germline values: CDR1 SGHKS, CDR2 YYEKEE (reference sequence). With V trimmed by 3 bases and J by 0 bases, 6 bases remained unmatched. The CDR3 contains 16 residues. The CDR3 nucleotides read TGTGCCAGCAGCTCGCCGGGACTAGCGAGCTCCTACGAGCAGTACTTC. Translation: CASSSPGLASSYEQYF. Looking up the rest from reference TRBV5-5 and TRBJ2-7 gives the full variable domain: DAGVTQSPTHLIKTRGQQVTLRCSPISGHKSVSWYQQVLGQGPQFIFQYYEKEERGRGNFPDRFSARQFPNYSSELNVNALLLGDSALYLCASSSPGLASSYEQYFGPGTRLTVT.

The gene calls are TRBV4-1 and TRBJ2-5, with TRBD2 identical over 9 bases. CDR3 size: 17 residues. With V trimmed by 4 bases and J by 2 bases, 11 bases remained unmatched. The V gene's germline CDR1 is MGHRA and CDR2 YSYEKL. Here the CDR3 reads CASSLGLAGVGQETQYF. CDR3 DNA sequence: TGCGCCAGCAGCCTGGGTTTAGCGGGAGTTGGACAAGAGACCCAGTACTTC.

CDR3 sequence reads: CASSPGGAEQFF. The CDR3 nucleotides are TGTGCCAGTAGTCCAGGGGGGGCTGAGCAGTTCTTC. The chain uses TRBV19 and TRBJ2-1; the D gene could be TRBD1 or TRBD2 (7 bases each). V lost 5 bases to trimming and J lost 9 bases, with 11 bases between them. This CDR3 is built from 12 residues. Germline lookup yields CDR1 LNHDA and CDR2 SQIVND (reference sequence).

The genes are TRBV19 and TRBJ2-7, with 8 bases fitting TRBD2. Trimming at V came to 5 bases and at J to 0 bases, leaving 3 bases not matched to a gene. Germline V lookup: CDR1 LNHDA, CDR2 SQIVND (reference sequence). There are 14 residues in the CDR3. CDR3 nucleotide sequence: TGTGCCAGTAGTTCCAGCGGGAGCTCCTACGAGCAGTACTTC. The encoded protein is CASSSSGSSYEQYF.

This sequence joins TRBV4-2 and TRBJ2-7, with D possibly TRBD1 on 5 matching bases. The length of the CDR3 is 14 residues. With 4 bases removed from V and 5 bases from J, the gap between germline ends came to 15 bases. Germline V lookup: CDR1 LGHNA, CDR2 YNFKEQ. Here the CDR3 reads CASSLGAPKDEQYF. The CDR3 coding sequence is TGTGCCAGCAGCCTTGGGGCCCCAAAGGACGAGCAGTACTTC.

V and J are TRBV5-1 and TRBJ2-7, with D maybe TRBD1 (5 bases). CDR3 length: 17 residues. V was shortened by 0 bases and J by 0 bases, with 16 bases between the two germline ends. Per germline, CDR1 SGHRS and CDR2 YFSETQ. The CDR3 here is CASSLVGEKSGSYEQYF. The CDR3 region has the DNA TGCGCCAGCAGCTTGGTAGGGGAAAAAAGTGGCTCCTACGAGCAGTACTTC.

The chain links TRBV4-2 to TRBJ2-7; D is undetermined. Trimming took off 4 bases at V and 0 bases at J, with 13 bases between the two ends. Germline-derived CDR1 and CDR2 are LGHNA and YNFKEQ. This CDR3 region has 15 residues. The CDR3 DNA is TGTGCCAGCAGCCGTCAGGCTGCCCCCTCCTACGAGCAGTACTTC. Translated: CASSRQAAPSYEQYF.

The chain couples TRBV7-8 to TRBJ1-2; D not certain. CDR3 length equals 14 residues. Germline V gene sequence: CDR1 SGHVS, CDR2 FQNEAQ. V lost 2 bases and J lost 5, with 12 bases in between. CDR3 sequence: CASSLNIVGYGYTF. The CDR3 region has the DNA TGTGCCAGCAGCTTAAACATCGTGGGTTATGGCTACACCTTC.